The 15 T cell receptor beta chains reported below all come from one sample, sequenced in a study of blood T cell repertoires in COVID-19. Data came from immunoSEQ multiplex PCR; TCRdb stores just in-frame clones and leaves some out. The repertoire holds approximately 200,000 clones, 84% seen once, with about 7.8% in the top ten. The sequenced sample consisted of peripheral blood. Receptors were obtained from a woman of 80 years or more with COVID-19, enrolled during active disease.

The chain joins TRBV7-2 to TRBJ2-5; a possible D gene is TRBD1 (6 bases). From germline, CDR1 is SGHTA and CDR2 FQGNSA. This CDR3 comprises 18 residues. V gave up 0 bases and J gave up 1 base, with 18 bases separating them. The CDR3 sequence: CASSLAVLGGEAQETQYF. The CDR3 nucleotides read TGTGCCAGCAGCTTAGCGGTGTTAGGGGGTGAGGCCCAAGAGACCCAGTACTTC.

V gene TRBV5-1 combines with J gene TRBJ2-5, with 10 bases matching TRBD2. This CDR3 is 15 amino acids long. V trimming: 4 bases; J trimming: 1 base; junction bases outside the gene matches: 4. Germline loops: CDR1 SGHRS, CDR2 YFSETQ. The CDR3 loop reads CASSTGLAAQETQYF. DNA for the CDR3: TGCGCCAGCAGCACCGGACTAGCGGCCCAAGAGACCCAGTACTTC.

The J gene is TRBJ2-3, the V gene TRBV7-2; D unclear. With 5 bases removed from V and 0 bases from J, the gap between germline ends came to 21 bases. Germline V gives CDR1 SGHTA, CDR2 FQGNSA. The CDR3 covers 18 residues. CDR3 loop: CASSPTPTVAVSTDTQYF. CDR3 nucleotides: TGTGCCAGCAGCCCCACACCAACTGTAGCCGTTAGCACAGATACGCAGTATTTT.

The chain has TRBV4-1 and TRBJ1-2; tentative D call: TRBD1 (6 bases). The CDR3 covers 17 residues. V lost 3 bases and J 6 bases, leaving 23 bases between the germline ends. Germline lookup yields CDR1 MGHRA and CDR2 YSYEKL. This chain's CDR3 is CASSHNTATGPLNGYTF. The CDR3, as DNA: TGCGCCAGCAGCCACAATACGGCCACAGGGCCCCTGAATGGCTACACCTTC.

This CDR3 is CASRLVRSEEQYF. CDR3 sequence (DNA): TGTGCCAGCAGGCTAGTCCGATCGGAGGAGCAGTACTTC. The chain carries TRBV6-5 and TRBJ2-7; D unclear. The CDR3 has 13 amino acids. V lost 6 bases and J 7 bases, leaving 16 bases between the germline ends. Looked up from germline, CDR1 is MNHEY and CDR2 is SVGAGI.

The rearrangement joins TRBV29-1 to TRBJ2-3; 8 nucleotides line up with TRBD2. V lost 8 bases to trimming and J lost 5 bases; unmatched junction nucleotides: 9. CDR3 size: 13 residues. Looked up from germline, CDR1 is SQVTM and CDR2 is ANQGSEA. The CDR3 loop reads CSTSGRVGDTQYF. CDR3 in DNA: TGCAGCACGAGCGGGAGAGTGGGAGATACGCAGTATTTT.

This chain joins TRBV10-3 and TRBJ2-2; possibly TRBD1 for D (6 bases). V was cut by 7 bases and J by 1 base, with 10 bases left in between. CDR1 ENHRY and CDR2 SYGVKD come from the germline V gene. This CDR3 has 14 residues. The CDR3 DNA reads as TGTGCCATCAAAGGGACAAGGAACACCGGGGAGCTGTTTTTT. It codes for CAIKGTRNTGELFF.

CDR3 region: CASSLARSYNSPLHF. The CDR3 bases are TGTGCCAGCAGCTTAGCCCGCAGCTATAATTCACCCCTCCACTTT. The chain is built from TRBV7-2 and TRBJ1-6; D remains unclear. The CDR3 is made up of 15 amino acids. Looked up from germline, CDR1 is SGHTA and CDR2 is FQGNSA. Trimming removed 0 bases from V and 3 bases from J, with 6 bases in between.

The chain employs TRBV5-5 and TRBJ2-3, with TRBD2 identical over 8 bases. In germline, CDR1 is SGHKS, CDR2 YYEKEE (reference sequence). CDR3 length equals 16 residues. J gave up 11 bases and V 5 bases, and 19 bases lay outside the gene matches. The CDR3, as DNA: TGTGCCAGCAGTTCACCGAGCGGGAGAGAGGGGCCCAAGCAGTATTTT. Protein: CASSSPSGREGPKQYF.

The V and J genes are TRBV24-1 and TRBJ2-1, with unresolved D. Trimming took off 5 bases at V and 4 bases at J, with 8 bases between the two ends. CDR1 KGHDR and CDR2 SFDVKD come from the germline V gene. The CDR3 totals 13 residues. DNA for the CDR3: TGTGCCACCAGTGCGGCGGAGTACAATGAGCAGTTCTTC. Residues: CATSAAEYNEQFF.

V and J are TRBV18 and TRBJ1-1; D is undetermined. CDR1 and CDR2 from the germline V gene are KGHSH and LQKENI. The CDR3 length is 15 residues. V dropped 6 bases and J dropped 1 base, with 15 bases sitting between them. CDR3 DNA sequence: TGTGCCAGCTCGACTCGTCCAGCTTCGAACACTGAAGCTTTCTTT. Its protein product is CASSTRPASNTEAFF.

The V and J genes are TRBV5-4 and TRBJ2-5, with D perhaps TRBD2 (6 bases). Trimming shortened V by 4 bases and J by 5 bases, and 21 bases separated the two germline ends. Germline CDR1 reads SGHNT; CDR2 reads YYREEE (reference sequence). This CDR3 contains 16 residues. The CDR3 region is CASSKNLATKGETQYF. The CDR3 region has the DNA TGTGCCAGCAGCAAGAATCTAGCGACGAAAGGGGAGACCCAGTACTTC.

The rearrangement links TRBV15 to TRBJ1-5; no clear D gene. V lost 3 bases to trimming and J lost 3 bases, with 9 bases between them. The germline gives CDR1 LNHNV, CDR2 YYDKDF (reference sequence). This CDR3 is built from 14 residues. The CDR3 DNA reads as TGTGCCACCAGCAGCCGAACGGTCAATCAGCCCCAGCATTTT. Encoded protein: CATSSRTVNQPQHF.

This clone occurred a few times. The V gene is TRBV13, the J gene TRBJ1-2, with TRBD1 matching 8 bases. The CDR3 is 12 residues long. Trimming took 4 bases from V and 6 from J; bases not matched to a gene: 1. CDR1 is PRHDT and CDR2 is FYEKMQ in the germline V gene (reference sequence). CDR3 DNA: TGTGCCAGCAGCTCGGACAGGGATGGCTACACCTTC. Its translation is CASSSDRDGYTF.

This clone has more than one count but fewer than ten. The rearrangement links TRBV7-2 to TRBJ1-6, with TRBD1 as a possible D gene (6 bases). The CDR3 is 14 residues long. CDR1 and CDR2 from the germline V gene are SGHTA and FQGNSA. The germline V and J ends were trimmed by 5 bases and 4 bases, with 9 bases remaining between them. CDR3 in DNA: TGTGCCAGCAGCGAGGGGGTTTATAATTCACCCCTCCACTTT. Translation: CASSEGVYNSPLHF.